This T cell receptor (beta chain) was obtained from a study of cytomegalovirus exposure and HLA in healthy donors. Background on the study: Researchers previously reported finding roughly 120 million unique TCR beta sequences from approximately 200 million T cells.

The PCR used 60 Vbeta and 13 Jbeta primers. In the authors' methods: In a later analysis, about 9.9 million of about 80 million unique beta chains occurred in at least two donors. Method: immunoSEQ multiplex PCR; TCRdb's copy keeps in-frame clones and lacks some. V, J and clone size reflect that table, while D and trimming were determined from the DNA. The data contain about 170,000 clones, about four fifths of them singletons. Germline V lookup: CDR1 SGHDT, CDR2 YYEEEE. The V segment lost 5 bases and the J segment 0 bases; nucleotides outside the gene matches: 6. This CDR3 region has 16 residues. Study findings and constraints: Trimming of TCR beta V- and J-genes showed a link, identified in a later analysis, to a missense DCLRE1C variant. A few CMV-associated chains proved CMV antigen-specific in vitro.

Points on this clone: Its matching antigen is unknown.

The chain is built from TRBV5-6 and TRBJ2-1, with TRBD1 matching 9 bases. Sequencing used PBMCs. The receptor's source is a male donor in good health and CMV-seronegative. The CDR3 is CASSADRGSSYNEQFF. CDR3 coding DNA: TGTGCCAGCAGTGCTGACAGGGGGAGCTCCTACAATGAGCAGTTCTTC. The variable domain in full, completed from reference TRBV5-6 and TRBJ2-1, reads DAGVTQSPTHLIKTRGQQVTLRCSPKSGHDTVSWYQQALGQGPQFIFQYYEEEERQRGNFPDRFSGHQFPNYSSELNVNALLLGDSALYLCASSADRGSSYNEQFFGPGTRLTVL.